This T cell receptor beta chain was profiled in a study of cytomegalovirus exposure and HLA in healthy donors. Germline V gives CDR1 SGDLS, CDR2 YYNGEE. CDR3 size: 15 residues. V trimming: 1 base; J trimming: 5 bases; junction bases outside the gene matches: 8. Use of 60 Vbeta and 13 Jbeta primers characterized the PCR. Repertoires were generated with immunoSEQ multiplex PCR, while TCRdb's copy carries only in-frame clones and drops some. The sample has about 160,000 clones, around 86% seen once; the top ten hold about 4%. This clone showed up just a few times. The sequencing input was PBMCs. The sequence was collected from a man in his forties or fifties in good health and CMV-seropositive. The chain carries TRBV9 and TRBJ1-1, with 7 bases lining up with TRBD1. CDR3 protein: CASSVKGAVGTEAFF. The CDR3 nucleotides are TGTGCCAGCAGCGTAAAGGGGGCGGTGGGAACTGAAGCTTTCTTT. The full variable domain, completed using reference TRBV9 and TRBJ1-1, is DSGVTQTPKHLITATGQRVTLRCSPRSGDLSVYWYQQSLDQGLQFLIQYYNGEERAKGNILERFSAQQFPDLHSELNLSSLELGDSALYFCASSVKGAVGTEAFFGQGTRLTVV.